This is a list of T cell receptor beta chains from one sample in a study of T cell changes during pregnancy in multiple sclerosis. Generated by immunoSEQ multiplex PCR, the TCRdb table keeps only in-frame clones and is missing some. Of fewer than 75,000 clones listed, less than 95% were seen once; the top ten hold approximately 3.8%. Sequencing was performed on peripheral blood, taken after pregnancy. The receptors originated from a female donor in good health, enrolled as a control in a pregnancy study. CDR3s include the opening cysteine and the closing phenylalanine or tryptophan. Fields, in order: CDR3 DNA, CDR3 protein, clone size, V gene, J gene, CDR3 length, D gene. A D gene is named only where the DNA matches it firmly. Clone sizes are given selectively: once, few, many, or a class where the clone is expanded.

CDR3 DNA: TGTGCCAGCAGCGGCGACAAGGCGGGGGGGCATCGAGATACGCAGTATTTT
CDR3 protein: CASSGDKAGGHRDTQYF
clone size: .
V gene: TRBV9
J gene: TRBJ2-3
CDR3 length: 17
D gene: TRBD2

CDR3 DNA: TGTGCCAGCAGCTCACTAGCGGGGGGAGAGGAGACCCAGTACTTC
CDR3 protein: CASSSLAGGEETQYF
clone size: .
V gene: TRBV5-6
J gene: TRBJ2-5
CDR3 length: 15
D gene: TRBD2

CDR3 DNA: TGTGCCAGTAGTATCGGCCCCGCGGCCTATGGCTACACCTTC
CDR3 protein: CASSIGPAAYGYTF
clone size: .
V gene: TRBV19
J gene: TRBJ1-2
CDR3 length: 14
D gene: .

CDR3 DNA: TGTGCCAGCAGCTTGGGTTTGGGGAGCTATGGCTACACCTTC
CDR3 protein: CASSLGLGSYGYTF
clone size: once
V gene: TRBV5-6
J gene: TRBJ1-2
CDR3 length: 14
D gene: .

CDR3 DNA: TGTGCCAGTAGTATACTTCGCGGGACTGCCTCTGGAAACACCATATATTTT
CDR3 protein: CASSILRGTASGNTIYF
clone size: .
V gene: TRBV19
J gene: TRBJ1-3
CDR3 length: 17
D gene: .

CDR3 DNA: TGTGCCAGCAGCTTAGGGGTCGGGACTAGCGGGGGCAGGCTCAATGAGCAGTTCTTC
CDR3 protein: CASSLGVGTSGGRLNEQFF
clone size: .
V gene: TRBV7-8
J gene: TRBJ2-1
CDR3 length: 19
D gene: TRBD2

CDR3 DNA: TGTGCCAGCAGTCAGACACTTAACTATGGCTACACCTTC
CDR3 protein: CASSQTLNYGYTF
clone size: .
V gene: TRBV6-5
J gene: TRBJ1-2
CDR3 length: 13
D gene: .

CDR3 DNA: TGTGCCACCGCAGGGGGCGCCGAGGATCAGCCCCAGCATTTT
CDR3 protein: CATAGGAEDQPQHF
clone size: .
V gene: TRBV19
J gene: TRBJ1-5
CDR3 length: 14
D gene: TRBD1

CDR3 DNA: TGTGCCAGCAGTTACGAGTCATACGGCACCGGGGAGCTGTTTTTT
CDR3 protein: CASSYESYGTGELFF
clone size: .
V gene: TRBV6-5
J gene: TRBJ2-2
CDR3 length: 15
D gene: .

CDR3 DNA: TGTGCCAGCAGCCGAGGCGGGACAGCCTATGGCTACACCTTC
CDR3 protein: CASSRGGTAYGYTF
clone size: .
V gene: TRBV4-2
J gene: TRBJ1-2
CDR3 length: 14
D gene: TRBD1

CDR3 DNA: TGTGCCAGCAGCGCGACGAGAAACAGGGGTGGGATGAACACTGAAGCTTTCTTT
CDR3 protein: CASSATRNRGGMNTEAFF
clone size: .
V gene: TRBV9
J gene: TRBJ1-1
CDR3 length: 18
D gene: TRBD1

CDR3 DNA: TGCGCCAGCAGCTTGGTATCCGGGGGGGTGAACACTGAAGCTTTCTTT
CDR3 protein: CASSLVSGGVNTEAFF
clone size: .
V gene: TRBV5-1
J gene: TRBJ1-1
CDR3 length: 16
D gene: .

CDR3 DNA: TGTGCCACCAGCAGTCCTCGATCCGGGAGGACCTTC
CDR3 protein: CATSSPRSGRTF
clone size: .
V gene: TRBV15
J gene: TRBJ1-2
CDR3 length: 12
D gene: .

CDR3 DNA: TGTGCCAGCAGCTTTGGGGGGTCCGGGGGATATGGCTACACCTTC
CDR3 protein: CASSFGGSGGYGYTF
clone size: .
V gene: TRBV7-2
J gene: TRBJ1-2
CDR3 length: 15
D gene: .

CDR3 DNA: TGTGCCAGTTCGGGGACACTGAACACCGGGGAGCTGTTTTTT
CDR3 protein: CASSGTLNTGELFF
clone size: .
V gene: TRBV19
J gene: TRBJ2-2
CDR3 length: 14
D gene: .

CDR3 DNA: TGTGCCAGCTCACCAACCGGGGGTTTCAATCAGCCCCAGCATTTT
CDR3 protein: CASSPTGGFNQPQHF
clone size: once
V gene: TRBV18
J gene: TRBJ1-5
CDR3 length: 15
D gene: .

CDR3 DNA: TGCGCCAGCAGTGCCTCGAGCGGGCGGACTGAAGCTTTCTTT
CDR3 protein: CASSASSGRTEAFF
clone size: .
V gene: TRBV10-2
J gene: TRBJ1-1
CDR3 length: 14
D gene: .

CDR3 DNA: TGTGCCAGCAGCGCCCCGTTTCCTGAGGCTTTCTTT
CDR3 protein: CASSAPFPEAFF
clone size: .
V gene: TRBV28
J gene: TRBJ1-1
CDR3 length: 12
D gene: .

CDR3 DNA: TGTGCCAGCAGTGAATTGGGGGGAACGGGGGAGCTGTTTTTT
CDR3 protein: CASSELGGTGELFF
clone size: .
V gene: TRBV25-1
J gene: TRBJ2-2
CDR3 length: 14
D gene: .

CDR3 DNA: TGTGCCATCAGTGGCAACGCCGGGACTAGCTCTCTTCTGGCCTACAATGAGCAGTTCTTC
CDR3 protein: CAISGNAGTSSLLAYNEQFF
clone size: .
V gene: TRBV10-3
J gene: TRBJ2-1
CDR3 length: 20
D gene: TRBD2

CDR3 DNA: TGTGCCAGCAGCTCCAGACAGAGGAACACTGAAGCTTTCTTT
CDR3 protein: CASSSRQRNTEAFF
clone size: .
V gene: TRBV11-2
J gene: TRBJ1-1
CDR3 length: 14
D gene: .

CDR3 DNA: TGTGCCAGCAGCTGGCGGGAGAGCTCCTACGAGCAGTACTTC
CDR3 protein: CASSWRESSYEQYF
clone size: .
V gene: TRBV7-2
J gene: TRBJ2-7
CDR3 length: 14
D gene: TRBD2

CDR3 DNA: TGTGCCAGCAGTGACTCCACAGGGGGCAATTCACCCCTCCACTTT
CDR3 protein: CASSDSTGGNSPLHF
clone size: .
V gene: TRBV6-4
J gene: TRBJ1-6
CDR3 length: 15
D gene: TRBD1

CDR3 DNA: TGTGCCAGCGGGGACAGCAGAATGAACACTGAAGCTTTCTTT
CDR3 protein: CASGDSRMNTEAFF
clone size: .
V gene: TRBV9
J gene: TRBJ1-1
CDR3 length: 14
D gene: TRBD1

CDR3 DNA: TGTGCCAGCAGTTTAAGGCAGGCCCTATACAATGAGCAGTTCTTC
CDR3 protein: CASSLRQALYNEQFF
clone size: once
V gene: TRBV28
J gene: TRBJ2-1
CDR3 length: 15
D gene: .

CDR3 DNA: TGCGCCAGCAGCAGTAGCGCTCCCACAGATACGCAGTATTTT
CDR3 protein: CASSSSAPTDTQYF
clone size: .
V gene: TRBV5-1
J gene: TRBJ2-3
CDR3 length: 14
D gene: .

CDR3 DNA: TGTGCCAGTAGTATCAGGTTTTCGGGCAATCAGCCCCAGCATTTT
CDR3 protein: CASSIRFSGNQPQHF
clone size: .
V gene: TRBV19
J gene: TRBJ1-5
CDR3 length: 15
D gene: .

CDR3 DNA: TGTGCCAGCAGCCTCACCACAGGTCGGACCGGGGAGCTGTTTTTT
CDR3 protein: CASSLTTGRTGELFF
clone size: .
V gene: TRBV7-2
J gene: TRBJ2-2
CDR3 length: 15
D gene: .

CDR3 DNA: TGCGCCAGCAGCCGACCCTCAGACAGTTACAATGAGCAGTTCTTC
CDR3 protein: CASSRPSDSYNEQFF
clone size: once
V gene: TRBV5-1
J gene: TRBJ2-1
CDR3 length: 15
D gene: .

CDR3 DNA: TGTGCCACCAGCCGTGGGACAGCTCAGCCCCAGCATTTT
CDR3 protein: CATSRGTAQPQHF
clone size: .
V gene: TRBV15
J gene: TRBJ1-5
CDR3 length: 13
D gene: TRBD1

CDR3 DNA: TGTGCCAGCAGCTCCGTGGCAGGGCTTAACTATGGCTACACCTTC
CDR3 protein: CASSSVAGLNYGYTF
clone size: once
V gene: TRBV7-2
J gene: TRBJ1-2
CDR3 length: 15
D gene: .

CDR3 DNA: TGTGCCAGCAGCTTGGACGGGAACTATGGCTACACCTTC
CDR3 protein: CASSLDGNYGYTF
clone size: .
V gene: TRBV5-5
J gene: TRBJ1-2
CDR3 length: 13
D gene: .

CDR3 DNA: TGTGCCAGCAGCCTCTCCGGGACTCTAAGCTCCTACGAGCAGTACTTC
CDR3 protein: CASSLSGTLSSYEQYF
clone size: .
V gene: TRBV7-2
J gene: TRBJ2-7
CDR3 length: 16
D gene: .

CDR3 DNA: TGTGCCAGCAGTGGACAGGGGGCGAGCAATCAGCCCCAGCATTTT
CDR3 protein: CASSGQGASNQPQHF
clone size: .
V gene: TRBV2
J gene: TRBJ1-5
CDR3 length: 15
D gene: TRBD1

CDR3 DNA: TGTGCCAGCAGCCACGCGCGGGGAAACACTGAAGCTTTCTTT
CDR3 protein: CASSHARGNTEAFF
clone size: .
V gene: TRBV6-6
J gene: TRBJ1-1
CDR3 length: 14
D gene: .

CDR3 DNA: TGTGCCAGCAGTTTAGGCGGTCGCTCCTACAATGAGCAGTTCTTC
CDR3 protein: CASSLGGRSYNEQFF
clone size: .
V gene: TRBV27
J gene: TRBJ2-1
CDR3 length: 15
D gene: .

CDR3 DNA: TGTGCCAGCAGTGAAGGTAGTTTAGGCGGGGGTTTT
CDR3 protein: CASSEGSLGGGF
clone size: .
V gene: TRBV6-1
J gene: TRBJ2-3
CDR3 length: 12
D gene: TRBD2

CDR3 DNA: TGTGCCACCAGCAGCCCCTCCTCACGGGCTTTCTTT
CDR3 protein: CATSSPSSRAFF
clone size: .
V gene: TRBV15
J gene: TRBJ1-1
CDR3 length: 12
D gene: .